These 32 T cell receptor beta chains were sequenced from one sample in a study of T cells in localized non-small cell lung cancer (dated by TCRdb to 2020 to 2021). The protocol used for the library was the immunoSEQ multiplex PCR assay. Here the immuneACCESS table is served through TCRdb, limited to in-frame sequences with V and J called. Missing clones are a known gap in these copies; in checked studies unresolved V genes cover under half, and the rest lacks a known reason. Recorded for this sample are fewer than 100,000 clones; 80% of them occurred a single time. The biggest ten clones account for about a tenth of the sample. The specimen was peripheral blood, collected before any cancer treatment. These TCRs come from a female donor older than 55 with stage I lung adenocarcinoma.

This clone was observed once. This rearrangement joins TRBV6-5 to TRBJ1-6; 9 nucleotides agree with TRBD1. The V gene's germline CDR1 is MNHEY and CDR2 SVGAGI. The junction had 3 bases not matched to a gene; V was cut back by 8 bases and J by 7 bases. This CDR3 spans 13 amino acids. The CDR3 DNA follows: TGTGCCAGCTTCGGACAGGGGAATTCACCCCTCCACTTT. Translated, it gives CASFGQGNSPLHF.

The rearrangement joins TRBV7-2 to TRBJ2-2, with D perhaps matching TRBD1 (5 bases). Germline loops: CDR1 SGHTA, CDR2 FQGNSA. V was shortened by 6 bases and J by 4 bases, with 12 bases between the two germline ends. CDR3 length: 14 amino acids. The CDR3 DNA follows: TGTGCCAGCAGGGTCTTGGGGCCCACCGGGGAGCTGTTTTTT. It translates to CASRVLGPTGELFF.

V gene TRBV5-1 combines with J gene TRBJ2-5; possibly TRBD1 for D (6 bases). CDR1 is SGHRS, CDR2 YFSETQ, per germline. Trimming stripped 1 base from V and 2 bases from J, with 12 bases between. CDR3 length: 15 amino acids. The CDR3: CASSLMSGEQETQYF. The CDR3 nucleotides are TGCGCCAGCAGCTTGATGTCAGGGGAACAAGAGACCCAGTACTTC.

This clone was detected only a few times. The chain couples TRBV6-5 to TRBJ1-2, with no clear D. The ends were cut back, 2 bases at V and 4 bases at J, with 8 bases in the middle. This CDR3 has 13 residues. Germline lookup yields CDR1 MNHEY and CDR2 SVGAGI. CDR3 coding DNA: TGTGCCAGCAGTTACGGGGTCGGCTATGGCTACACCTTC. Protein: CASSYGVGYGYTF.

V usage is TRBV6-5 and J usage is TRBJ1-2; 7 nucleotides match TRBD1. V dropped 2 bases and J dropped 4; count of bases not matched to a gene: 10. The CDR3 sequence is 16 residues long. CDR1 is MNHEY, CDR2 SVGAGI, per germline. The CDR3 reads CASSYDGDRSIYGYTF. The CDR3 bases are TGTGCCAGCAGTTACGACGGGGACAGATCAATCTATGGCTACACCTTC.

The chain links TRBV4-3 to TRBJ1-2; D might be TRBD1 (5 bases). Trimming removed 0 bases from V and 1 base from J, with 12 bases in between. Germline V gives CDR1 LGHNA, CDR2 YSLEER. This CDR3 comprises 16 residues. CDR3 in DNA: TGCGCCAGCAGCCAAGATCGGTGGGGGGTTAACTATGGCTACACCTTC. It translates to CASSQDRWGVNYGYTF.

In nucleotides, the CDR3 is TGTGCCAGCAGATCCTCCCTCCGGCTATCTGGAAACACCATATATTTT. Translating it yields CASRSSLRLSGNTIYF. The rearrangement links TRBV6-6 to TRBJ1-3; D unclear. This CDR3 has 16 residues. V was cut by 6 bases and J by 1 base, with 16 bases left in between. CDR1 is MNHNY and CDR2 is SVGAGI in the germline V gene (reference sequence).

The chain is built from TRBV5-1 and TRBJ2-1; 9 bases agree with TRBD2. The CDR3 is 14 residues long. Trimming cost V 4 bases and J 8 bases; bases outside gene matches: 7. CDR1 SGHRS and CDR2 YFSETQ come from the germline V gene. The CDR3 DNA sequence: TGCGCCAGCAGCCCTGGGACTAGCATCGATGAGCAGTTCTTC. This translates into CASSPGTSIDEQFF. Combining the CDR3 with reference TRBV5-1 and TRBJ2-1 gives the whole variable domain KAGVTQTPRYLIKTRGQQVTLSCSPISGHRSVSWYQQTPGQGLQFLFEYFSETQRNKGNFPGRFSGRQFSNSRSEMNVSTLELGDSALYLCASSPGTSIDEQFFGPGTRLTVL.

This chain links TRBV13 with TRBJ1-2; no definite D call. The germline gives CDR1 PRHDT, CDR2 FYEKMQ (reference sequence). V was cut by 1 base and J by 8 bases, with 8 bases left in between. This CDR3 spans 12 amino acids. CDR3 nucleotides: TGTGCCAGCAGCTTAGCCCCCGGGGGCTACACCTTC. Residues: CASSLAPGGYTF.

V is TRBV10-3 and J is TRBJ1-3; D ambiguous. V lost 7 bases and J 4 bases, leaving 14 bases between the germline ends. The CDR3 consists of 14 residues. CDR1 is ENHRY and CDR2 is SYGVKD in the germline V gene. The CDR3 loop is CAIIPTTGGNTIYF. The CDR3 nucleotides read TGTGCCATCATTCCAACTACGGGGGGAAACACCATATATTTT.

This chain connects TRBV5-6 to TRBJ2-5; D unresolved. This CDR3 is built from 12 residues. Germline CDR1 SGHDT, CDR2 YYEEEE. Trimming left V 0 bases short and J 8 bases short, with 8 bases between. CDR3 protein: CASSLEGRTQYF. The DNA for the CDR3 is TGTGCCAGCAGCTTGGAGGGCCGAACCCAGTACTTC.

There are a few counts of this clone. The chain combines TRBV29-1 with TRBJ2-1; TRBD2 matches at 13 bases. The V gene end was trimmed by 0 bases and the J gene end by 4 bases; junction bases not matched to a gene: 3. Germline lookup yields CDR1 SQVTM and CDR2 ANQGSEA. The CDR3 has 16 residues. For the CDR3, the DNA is TGCAGCGTTGAAGATGGGACTAGCGGGATATACAATGAGCAGTTCTTC. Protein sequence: CSVEDGTSGIYNEQFF.

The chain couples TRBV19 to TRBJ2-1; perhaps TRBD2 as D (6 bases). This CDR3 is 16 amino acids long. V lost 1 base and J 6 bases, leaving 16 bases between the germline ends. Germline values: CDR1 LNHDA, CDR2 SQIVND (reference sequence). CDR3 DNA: TGTGCCAGTAGTATAGGGACTATTTGGCGCCCCAATGAGCAGTTCTTC. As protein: CASSIGTIWRPNEQFF. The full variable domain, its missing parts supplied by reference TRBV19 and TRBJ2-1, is DGGITQSPKYLFRKEGQNVTLSCEQNLNHDAMYWYRQDPGQGLRLIYYSQIVNDFQKGDIAEGYSVSREKKESFPLTVTSAQKNPTAFYLCASSIGTIWRPNEQFFGPGTRLTVL.

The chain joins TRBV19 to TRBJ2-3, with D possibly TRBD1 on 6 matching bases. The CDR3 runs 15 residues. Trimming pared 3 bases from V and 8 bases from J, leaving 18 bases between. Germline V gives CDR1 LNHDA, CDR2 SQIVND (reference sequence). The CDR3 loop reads CASSMWGPGEGTQYF. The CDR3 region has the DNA TGTGCCAGTAGTATGTGGGGGCCCGGGGAAGGTACGCAGTATTTT. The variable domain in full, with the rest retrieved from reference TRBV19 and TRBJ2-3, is DGGITQSPKYLFRKEGQNVTLSCEQNLNHDAMYWYRQDPGQGLRLIYYSQIVNDFQKGDIAEGYSVSREKKESFPLTVTSAQKNPTAFYLCASSMWGPGEGTQYFGPGTRLTVL.

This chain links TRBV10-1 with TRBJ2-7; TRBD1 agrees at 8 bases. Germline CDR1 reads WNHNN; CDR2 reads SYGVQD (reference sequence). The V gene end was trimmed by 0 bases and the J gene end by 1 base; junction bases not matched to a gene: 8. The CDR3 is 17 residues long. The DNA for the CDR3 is TGCGCCAGCAGTGAGTCGCGTCCAAGGACAGGGTCCTACGAGCAGTACTTC. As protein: CASSESRPRTGSYEQYF.

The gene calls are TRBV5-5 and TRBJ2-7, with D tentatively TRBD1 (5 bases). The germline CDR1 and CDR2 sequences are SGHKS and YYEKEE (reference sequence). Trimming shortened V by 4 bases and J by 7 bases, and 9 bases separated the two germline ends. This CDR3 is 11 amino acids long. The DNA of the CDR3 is TGTGCCAGCAGCCTTTACAGGGAGCAGTACTTC. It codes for CASSLYREQYF.

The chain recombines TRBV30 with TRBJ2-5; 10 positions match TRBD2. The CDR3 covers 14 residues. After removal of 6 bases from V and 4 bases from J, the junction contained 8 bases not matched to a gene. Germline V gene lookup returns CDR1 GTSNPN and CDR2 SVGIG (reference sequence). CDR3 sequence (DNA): TGTGCCTGCTCGGGACTAGCGAGTGGAGAGACCCAGTACTTC. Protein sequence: CACSGLASGETQYF.

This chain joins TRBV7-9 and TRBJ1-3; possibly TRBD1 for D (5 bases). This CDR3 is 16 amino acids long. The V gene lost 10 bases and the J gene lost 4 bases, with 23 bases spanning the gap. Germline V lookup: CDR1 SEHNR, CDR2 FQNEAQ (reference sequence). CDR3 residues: CATEGQGASKGNTIYF. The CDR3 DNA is TGTGCCACCGAGGGTCAGGGTGCGTCAAAAGGAAACACCATATATTTT.

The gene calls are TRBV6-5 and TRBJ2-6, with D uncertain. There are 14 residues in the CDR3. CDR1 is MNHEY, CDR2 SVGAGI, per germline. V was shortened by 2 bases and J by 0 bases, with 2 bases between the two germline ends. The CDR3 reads CASSYSSGANVLTF. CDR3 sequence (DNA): TGTGCCAGCAGTTACAGCTCTGGGGCCAACGTCCTGACTTTC.

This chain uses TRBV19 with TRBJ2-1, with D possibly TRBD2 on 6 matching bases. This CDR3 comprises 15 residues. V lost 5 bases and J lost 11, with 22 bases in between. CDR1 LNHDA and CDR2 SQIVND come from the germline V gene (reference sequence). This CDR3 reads CASSQSGGVYSKQFF. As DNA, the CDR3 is TGTGCCAGTAGTCAAAGCGGAGGGGTCTACAGTAAGCAGTTCTTC.

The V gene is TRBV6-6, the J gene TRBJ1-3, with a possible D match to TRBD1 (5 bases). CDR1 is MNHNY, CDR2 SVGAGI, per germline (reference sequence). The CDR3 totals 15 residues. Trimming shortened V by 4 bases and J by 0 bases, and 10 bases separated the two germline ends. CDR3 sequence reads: CASSSLGGSGNTIYF. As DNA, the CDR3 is TGTGCCAGCAGTTCCCTGGGGGGCTCTGGAAACACCATATATTTT.

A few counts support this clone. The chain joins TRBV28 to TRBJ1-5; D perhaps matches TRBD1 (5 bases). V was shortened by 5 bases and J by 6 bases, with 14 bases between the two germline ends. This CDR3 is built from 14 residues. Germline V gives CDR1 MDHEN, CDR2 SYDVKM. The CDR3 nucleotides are TGTGCCAGCAGTGACTGGGGGGACTCTCAGCCCCAGCATTTT. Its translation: CASSDWGDSQPQHF.

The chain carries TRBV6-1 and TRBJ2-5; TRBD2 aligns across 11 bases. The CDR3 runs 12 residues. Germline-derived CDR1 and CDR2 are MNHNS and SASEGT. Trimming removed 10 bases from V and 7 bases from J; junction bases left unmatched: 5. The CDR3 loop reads CAIAGGSVTQYF. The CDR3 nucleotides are TGTGCCATAGCGGGAGGGAGCGTGACCCAGTACTTC.

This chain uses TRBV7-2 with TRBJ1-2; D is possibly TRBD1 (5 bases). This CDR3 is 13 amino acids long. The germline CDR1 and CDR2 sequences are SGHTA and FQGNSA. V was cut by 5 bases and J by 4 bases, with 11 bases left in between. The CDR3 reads CASSLGTAYGYTF. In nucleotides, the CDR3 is TGTGCCAGCAGCCTCGGGACGGCCTATGGCTACACCTTC.

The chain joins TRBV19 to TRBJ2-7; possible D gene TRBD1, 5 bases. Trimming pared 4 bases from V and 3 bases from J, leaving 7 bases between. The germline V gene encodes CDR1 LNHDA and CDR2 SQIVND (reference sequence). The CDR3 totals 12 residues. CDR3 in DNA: TGTGCCAGTAGTAAGGGGTTCTACGAGCAGTACTTC. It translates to CASSKGFYEQYF.

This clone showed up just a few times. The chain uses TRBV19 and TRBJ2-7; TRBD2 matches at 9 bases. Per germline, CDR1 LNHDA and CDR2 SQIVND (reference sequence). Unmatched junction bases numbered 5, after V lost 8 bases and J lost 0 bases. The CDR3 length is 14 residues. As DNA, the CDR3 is TGTGCCAGTTCTCGAGCGGGGGGCTCCTACGAGCAGTACTTC. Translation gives CASSRAGGSYEQYF. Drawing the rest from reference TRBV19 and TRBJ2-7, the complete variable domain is DGGITQSPKYLFRKEGQNVTLSCEQNLNHDAMYWYRQDPGQGLRLIYYSQIVNDFQKGDIAEGYSVSREKKESFPLTVTSAQKNPTAFYLCASSRAGGSYEQYFGPGTRLTVT.

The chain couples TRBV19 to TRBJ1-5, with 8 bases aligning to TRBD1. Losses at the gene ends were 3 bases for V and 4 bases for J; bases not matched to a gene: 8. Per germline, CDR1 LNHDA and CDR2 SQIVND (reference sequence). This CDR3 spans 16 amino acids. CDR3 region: CASSILPRQGNQPQHF. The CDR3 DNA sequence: TGTGCCAGTAGTATCCTCCCCCGACAGGGGAATCAGCCCCAGCATTTT.

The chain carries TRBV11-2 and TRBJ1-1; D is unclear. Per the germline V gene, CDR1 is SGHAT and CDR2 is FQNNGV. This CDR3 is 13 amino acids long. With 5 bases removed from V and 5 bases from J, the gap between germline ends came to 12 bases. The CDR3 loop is CASSLTAGTEAFF. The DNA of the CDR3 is TGTGCCAGCAGCCTGACTGCGGGGACTGAAGCTTTCTTT.

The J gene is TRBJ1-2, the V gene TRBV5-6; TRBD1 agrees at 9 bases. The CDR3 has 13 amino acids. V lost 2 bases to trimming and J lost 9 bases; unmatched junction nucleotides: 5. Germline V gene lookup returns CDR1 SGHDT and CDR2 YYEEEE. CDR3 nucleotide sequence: TGTGCCAGCAGCTTTCGGACAGGGGCCAGCTACACCTTC. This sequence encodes CASSFRTGASYTF.

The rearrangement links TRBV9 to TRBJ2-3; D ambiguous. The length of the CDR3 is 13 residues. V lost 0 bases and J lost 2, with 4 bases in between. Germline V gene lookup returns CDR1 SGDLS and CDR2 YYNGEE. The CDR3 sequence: CASSVVDTDTQYF. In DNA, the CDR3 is TGTGCCAGCAGCGTAGTCGACACAGATACGCAGTATTTT.

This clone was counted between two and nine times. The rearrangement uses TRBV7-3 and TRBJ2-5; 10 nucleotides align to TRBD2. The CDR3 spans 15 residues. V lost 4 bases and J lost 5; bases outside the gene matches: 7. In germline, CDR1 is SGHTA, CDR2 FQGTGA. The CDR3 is CASSSSGSFQETQYF. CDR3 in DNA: TGTGCCAGCAGCTCTAGCGGGAGTTTTCAGGAGACCCAGTACTTC. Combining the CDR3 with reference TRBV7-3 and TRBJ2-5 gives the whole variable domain GAGVSQTPSNKVTEKGKYVELRCDPISGHTALYWYRQSLGQGPEFLIYFQGTGAADDSGLPNDRFFAVRPEGSVSTLKIQRTERGDSAVYLCASSSSGSFQETQYFGPGTRLLVL.

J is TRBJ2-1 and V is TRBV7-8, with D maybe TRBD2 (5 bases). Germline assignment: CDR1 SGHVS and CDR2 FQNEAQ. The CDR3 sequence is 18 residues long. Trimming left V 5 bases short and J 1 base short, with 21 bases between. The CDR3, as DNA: TGTGCCAGCAGCCGCAGACACCCCGAGGGAAGATCCTACAATGAGCAGTTCTTC. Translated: CASSRRHPEGRSYNEQFF.